A selection of T cell receptor beta chains follows, all from one sample in a study of OX40 agonist ivuxolimab in advanced cancers. Profiling relied on immunoSEQ multiplex PCR, and the TCRdb table lists in-frame clones only, not all of them. The sample includes more than 60,000 clones, about 88% of them seen just once. The material sequenced was CD4+ or CD8+ T cells sorted from blood, taken in a trial of the OX40 agonist ivuxolimab. These receptors were collected from an adult with an advanced solid tumor such as melanoma, head and neck, liver or kidney cancer. The CDR3 runs from the conserved cysteine through the conserved F or W. Each record gives: J gene, V gene, CDR3 protein.

TRBJ1-2	TRBV7-2	CASSQSRFGTGNYGYTF
TRBJ2-1	TRBV19	CASSPGQKYNEQFF
TRBJ1-2	TRBV7-9	CASSLKGRDYGYTF
TRBJ2-7	TRBV7-9	CASSPNLYEQYF
TRBJ2-3	TRBV12-5	CASGPTPDTQYF
TRBJ1-6	TRBV5-1	CASRGTGGDNSPLHF
TRBJ1-3	TRBV6-5	CASMGGNTIYF
TRBJ1-2	TRBV7-2	CASSRDHLTGSNYGYTF
TRBJ1-1	TRBV7-9	CASSSLRGLEAFF
TRBJ2-1	TRBV9	CASSVGGLINEQFF
TRBJ2-7	TRBV10-1	CASSEGYGEGGEQYF
TRBJ2-7	TRBV7-2	CASRAPFGQGGEQYF
TRBJ1-2	TRBV29-1	CSVQDRLSYTF
TRBJ2-1	TRBV29-1	CSVAGGANEQFF
TRBJ2-5	TRBV18	CASSPPVGTGQETQYF
TRBJ2-7	TRBV14	CASSQGTSGFYEQYF
TRBJ1-3	TRBV6-1	CASSEAGDWGGSGNTIYF
TRBJ2-2	TRBV19	CASSRREGDTGELFF
TRBJ1-3	TRBV30	CAWTGTTYRGNTIYF
TRBJ2-1	TRBV4-1	CASSQDPLTGNRNEQFF
TRBJ1-5	TRBV5-4	CASSLGQGVNQPQHF
TRBJ1-5	TRBV6-1	CASKQGGNQPQHF
TRBJ1-1	TRBV21-1	CASSKATNIKQVLLAFF
TRBJ2-3	TRBV11-2	CASSLELAGGTDTQYF
TRBJ2-1	TRBV29-1	CSAEAPRGAATPYNEQFF
TRBJ2-7	TRBV6-5	CASRTPGQGYEQYF
TRBJ2-7	TRBV6-5	CASSGREWVSYEQYF
TRBJ1-5	TRBV18	CASSPENNQPQHF
TRBJ2-1	TRBV30	CAGWGLAGSYNEQFF
TRBJ2-7	TRBV6-5	CASSYSSGTSYEQYF
TRBJ2-7	TRBV5-8	CASSFPGAWEQYF
TRBJ1-6	TRBV5-1	CASSQDRGASNSPLHF